Following are 31 T cell receptor beta chains from one sample sequenced in a study of blood T cells in healthy people across ages. Primed by a sample-barcoded 5' primer and a J-beta primer mix, a second PCR proceeded for about 6 to 11 cycles. Via MiXCR, TCRdb re-called the 5' RACE reads, giving one row per CDR3 protein. Of 550,000 to 750,000 distinct CDR3 sequences detected, roughly 20% appear once; the ten largest clones hold roughly 3.9%. Sequencing was done on a sample of blood. Every receptor here comes from a man aged 65 to 79 in good health.

This clonotype was seen a handful of times. V gene TRBV10-3 combines with J gene TRBJ1-1, with 7 nucleotides matching TRBD1. CDR3 size: 14 residues. Germline-derived CDR1 and CDR2 are ENHRY and SYGVKD. V trimming: 3 bases; J trimming: 3 bases; junction bases outside the gene matches: 4. CDR3 sequence: CAISDQGEDTEAFF. The CDR3 nucleotides are TGTGCCATCAGTGACCAGGGGGAGGACACTGAAGCTTTCTTT.

This clonotype was observed at least ten times. The chain carries TRBV10-3 and TRBJ2-5; D tentatively fits TRBD1 or TRBD2 (5 bases each). Per germline, CDR1 ENHRY and CDR2 SYGVKD. Trimming left V 10 bases short and J 1 base short, with 16 bases between. CDR3 length equals 14 residues. CDR3 residues: CATRGEGTQETQYF. The CDR3 DNA sequence: TGTGCCACCCGGGGTGAGGGGACCCAAGAGACCCAGTACTTC.

This clonotype has just a few counts. This sequence joins TRBV5-1 and TRBJ1-1; 8 bases are shared with TRBD1. The CDR3 loop spans 14 amino acids. V trimming: 6 bases; J trimming: 3 bases; junction bases outside the gene matches: 7. Germline V CDR1 and CDR2: SGHRS, YFSETQ. CDR3 amino acids: CASTGPGQDTEAFF. In nucleotides, the CDR3 is TGCGCCAGCACCGGACCGGGACAGGACACTGAAGCTTTCTTT.

This sequence joins TRBV27 and TRBJ2-7, with 13 bases matching TRBD2. With V trimmed by 4 bases and J by 5 bases, 5 bases remained unmatched. Germline CDR1 MNHEY, CDR2 SMNVEV (reference sequence). The CDR3 loop spans 15 amino acids. The CDR3, as DNA: TGTGCCAGCAGTTCCACCGGACTAGCGGGGGACGAGCAGTACTTC. Translation gives CASSSTGLAGDEQYF.

This clonotype was recorded a few times. Because the CDR3 is missing its conserved closing phenylalanine or tryptophan, this is likely a read error. The chain links TRBV20-1 to TRBJ2-7; D is possibly TRBD2 (6 bases). V lost 6 bases and J 2 bases, leaving 17 bases between the germline ends. CDR1 DFQATT and CDR2 SNEGSKA come from the germline V gene (reference sequence). This CDR3 is built from 14 residues. The CDR3 DNA reads as TGCAGTGCCAACCTAGCCGGGAGACCCTACGAGCAGTACCTC. This encodes CSANLAGRPYEQYL.

This clonotype was counted between two and nine times. This chain links TRBV6-6 with TRBJ1-1; no definite D call. The CDR3 has 16 amino acids. V lost 6 bases and J lost 0, with 17 bases in between. CDR1 is MNHNY, CDR2 SVGAGI, per germline (reference sequence). This chain's CDR3 is CASSPEKRTMNTEAFF. CDR3 nucleotide sequence: TGTGCCAGCAGCCCCGAAAAACGGACCATGAACACTGAAGCTTTCTTT.

There are a few counts of this clonotype. The V and J genes are TRBV6-4 and TRBJ1-3; D unresolved. Trimming stripped 7 bases from V and 1 base from J, with 11 bases between. This CDR3 spans 14 amino acids. CDR1 and CDR2 (germline): MRHNA, SNTAGT. This CDR3 reads CASTGRVSGNTIYF. In DNA form, the CDR3 reads TGTGCCAGCACCGGAAGGGTTTCTGGAAACACCATATATTTT.

The chain uses TRBV5-6 and TRBJ2-7; D gene ambiguous. The CDR3 extends over 12 amino acids. Trimming left V 4 bases short and J 2 bases short, with 7 bases between. The germline CDR1 and CDR2 sequences are SGHDT and YYEEEE. This chain's CDR3 is CASSHTTYEQYF. The CDR3 nucleotides read TGTGCCAGCAGCCATACTACCTACGAGCAGTACTTC.

The gene calls are TRBV7-2 and TRBJ2-7; 8 bases are shared with TRBD1. CDR1 is SGHTA, CDR2 FQGNSA, per germline. The CDR3 is 15 amino acids. With V trimmed by 3 bases and J by 0 bases, 4 bases remained unmatched. In DNA form, the CDR3 reads TGTGCCAGCAGCTTGTCGGACAGGGCCTCCTACGAGCAGTACTTC. Translating gives CASSLSDRASYEQYF.

This clonotype was observed a handful of times. CDR3 region: CSARQVNTEAFF. DNA for the CDR3: TGCAGTGCTAGACAGGTCAACACTGAAGCTTTCTTT. The chain joins TRBV20-1 to TRBJ1-1; no clear D. Germline loops: CDR1 DFQATT, CDR2 SNEGSKA (reference sequence). The V and J ends lost 2 bases and 2 bases respectively, with 6 bases between them. The length of the CDR3 is 12 residues.

The V and J genes are TRBV12-3 or TRBV12-4 and TRBJ1-4; a possible D gene is TRBD1 (5 bases). V was shortened by 5 bases and J by 0 bases, with 13 bases between the two germline ends. The CDR3 is made up of 16 amino acids. CDR3 residues: CASSTTAVATNEKLFF. CDR3 DNA: TGTGCCAGCAGTACGACAGCGGTTGCAACTAATGAAAAACTGTTTTTT.

This clonotype was picked up a small number of times. V and J are TRBV20-1 and TRBJ2-5; tentative D call: TRBD1 (6 bases). Per the germline V gene, CDR1 is DFQATT and CDR2 is SNEGSKA (reference sequence). V gave up 7 bases and J gave up 0 bases, with 18 bases separating them. CDR3 length: 15 residues. DNA for the CDR3: TGCAGTGTTTTTGGACAGCTTCGGTACCAAGAGACCCAGTACTTC. Its translation is CSVFGQLRYQETQYF.

This clonotype was counted between two and nine times. The chain employs TRBV5-1 and TRBJ2-1; TRBD1 agrees at 7 bases. This CDR3 has 15 residues. V shed 0 bases, J shed 4 bases, and the junction held 4 bases outside the gene matches. From germline, CDR1 is SGHRS and CDR2 YFSETQ. CDR3 residues: CASSLVATGYNEQFF. In DNA form, the CDR3 reads TGCGCCAGCAGCTTGGTCGCGACAGGGTACAATGAGCAGTTCTTC.

This clonotype has more than one count but fewer than ten. The chain has TRBV9 and TRBJ2-7, with 8 bases identical to TRBD1. CDR3 length equals 14 residues. Germline V gene lookup returns CDR1 SGDLS and CDR2 YYNGEE. J was trimmed by 3 bases and V by 5 bases; bases with no gene match: 7. CDR3 amino acids: CASSRTGKSYEQYF. The DNA for the CDR3 is TGTGCCAGCAGTCGGACAGGGAAGAGCTACGAGCAGTACTTC. The full variable domain, in which reference TRBV9 and TRBJ2-7 provide the parts outside the CDR3, is DSGVTQTPKHLITATGQRVTLRCSPRSGDLSVYWYQQSLDQGLQFLIQYYNGEERAKGNILERFSAQQFPDLHSELNLSSLELGDSALYFCASSRTGKSYEQYFGPGTRLTVT.

This clonotype was observed a few times. The J gene is TRBJ2-7, the V gene TRBV5-1; possibly TRBD1 or TRBD2 for D (6 bases each). Trimming took 1 base from V and 3 from J, leaving 11 bases between them. The CDR3 sequence is 14 residues long. In germline, CDR1 is SGHRS, CDR2 YFSETQ. The CDR3 sequence: CASSLRGANYEQYF. In DNA, the CDR3 is TGCGCCAGCAGCTTGAGGGGGGCTAACTACGAGCAGTACTTC.

V usage is TRBV28 and J usage is TRBJ2-1; D might be TRBD1 (5 bases). Trimming took 4 bases from V and 4 from J, leaving 14 bases between them. CDR1 is MDHEN and CDR2 is SYDVKM in the germline V gene. The CDR3 length is 15 residues. The CDR3 loop reads CASSSRQPRYNEQFF. The CDR3 DNA reads TGTGCCAGCAGTTCGAGACAGCCGAGATACAATGAGCAGTTCTTC.

V is TRBV18 and J is TRBJ2-3; possible D gene TRBD2, 6 bases. V was pared by 2 bases and J by 4 bases, with 10 bases between. Per germline, CDR1 KGHSH and CDR2 LQKENI. The CDR3 spans 14 residues. CDR3 bases: TGTGCCAGCTCACCAATAGCGGAAGCAGATACGCAGTATTTT. Translated: CASSPIAEADTQYF.

The chain joins TRBV29-1 to TRBJ2-5; 8 nucleotides match TRBD2. Trimming cost V 2 bases and J 5 bases; bases outside gene matches: 7. The CDR3 totals 14 residues. Germline CDR1 reads SQVTM; CDR2 reads ANQGSEA. The CDR3 nucleotides read TGCAGCGTTGAAAATGGGACTAGTACCGAGACCCAGTACTTC. Its protein is CSVENGTSTETQYF.

This clonotype was seen more than once but under ten times. The rearrangement links TRBV18 to TRBJ2-3; D possibly uses TRBD1 or TRBD2 (5 bases each). Germline-derived CDR1 and CDR2 are KGHSH and LQKENI. CDR3 length: 16 residues. The V end lost 3 bases, the J end lost 0 bases, and 13 bases lay between the germline ends. The CDR3 protein is CASSPQGPISTDTQYF. In nucleotides, the CDR3 is TGTGCCAGCTCACCCCAGGGACCGATAAGCACAGATACGCAGTATTTT.

The V gene is TRBV27, the J gene TRBJ2-5; D possibly corresponds to TRBD2 (5 bases). The better agreement between TRBJ2-1 and the DNA end casts doubt on the J call. Per the germline V gene, CDR1 is MNHEY and CDR2 is SMNVEV (reference sequence). The CDR3 extends over 13 amino acids. DNA of the CDR3: TGTGCCAGCAGTTTAACTAGATCACATGAGCAGTTCTTC. This sequence encodes CASSLTRSHEQFF.

This clonotype came up a few times. V is TRBV5-1 and J is TRBJ1-4; 9 positions match TRBD1. The CDR3 has 15 amino acids. Germline V CDR1 and CDR2: SGHRS, YFSETQ. Trimming cost V 4 bases and J 10 bases; bases outside gene matches: 11. CDR3 sequence: CASSLTGQGVAKLFF. Here the CDR3 DNA reads TGCGCCAGCAGCCTGACGGGACAGGGAGTCGCAAAACTGTTTTTT.

This clonotype was found a few times. The chain couples TRBV4-3 to TRBJ2-3; 11 bases fit TRBD2. Trimming removed 2 bases from V and 5 bases from J; junction bases left unmatched: 3. The CDR3 has 15 residues. CDR1 is LGHNA and CDR2 is YSLEER in the germline V gene. CDR3 in DNA: TGCGCCAGCAGCCAACTAGCGGGAGGTCGAGATACGCAGTATTTT. It yields the protein CASSQLAGGRDTQYF.

This clonotype has ten or more counts. The rearrangement joins TRBV7-9 to TRBJ2-7; 8 positions agree with TRBD1. This CDR3 is 14 amino acids long. After removal of 2 bases from V and 3 bases from J, the junction contained 3 bases not matched to a gene. Germline CDR1 and CDR2: SEHNR and FQNEAQ (reference sequence). In DNA form, the CDR3 reads TGTGCCAGCAGCTTAACACAGGGGGTCTACGAGCAGTACTTC. Translating it yields CASSLTQGVYEQYF.

This sequence joins TRBV6-5 and TRBJ1-4; D uncertain. Trimming stripped 6 bases from V and 7 bases from J, with 18 bases between. Germline values: CDR1 MNHEY, CDR2 SVGAGI. This CDR3 spans 15 amino acids. The CDR3 DNA is TGTGCCAGCAGACCCAGAGTGGTGTTCAGTGAAAAACTGTTTTTT. This codes for CASRPRVVFSEKLFF.

This sequence joins TRBV10-2 and TRBJ2-6; 9 nucleotides match TRBD1. Germline V gene lookup returns CDR1 WSHSY and CDR2 SAAADI. This CDR3 is 18 amino acids long. J gave up 0 bases and V 0 bases, and 3 bases lay outside the gene matches. The CDR3 nucleotides are TGCGCCAGCAGTGAGTCTGGGACAGGGCCCTCTGGGGCCAACGTCCTGACTTTC. Protein: CASSESGTGPSGANVLTF.

This clonotype was found a few times. The chain employs TRBV6-6 and TRBJ2-7; the D is unclear. CDR1 and CDR2 from the germline V gene are MNHNY and SVGAGI (reference sequence). Trimming shortened V by 5 bases and J by 6 bases, and 11 bases separated the two germline ends. The CDR3 totals 12 residues. CDR3 sequence: CASSLLSGEQYF. The CDR3 region has the DNA TGTGCCAGCAGTCTACTATCTGGCGAGCAGTACTTC.

The CDR3 DNA follows: TGTGCCAGCTCACGCGACTGGGGCTCCTACAATGAGCAGTTCTTC. This encodes CASSRDWGSYNEQFF. This sequence joins TRBV18 and TRBJ2-1; D unclear. V lost 4 bases and J lost 0, with 10 bases in between. The length of the CDR3 is 15 residues. Per the germline V gene, CDR1 is KGHSH and CDR2 is LQKENI.

The gene calls are TRBV9 and TRBJ2-7, with D unclear. Germline V gene lookup returns CDR1 SGDLS and CDR2 YYNGEE. The CDR3 sequence is 12 residues long. Between the trimmed V and J ends, which lost 1 base and 7 bases, there was a span of 9 bases. The CDR3: CASSVSNGEQYF. The CDR3 coding sequence is TGTGCCAGCAGCGTATCCAACGGTGAGCAGTACTTC.

A note on this clonotype: Since a much larger clone is just one base distant, this may be a read error. The V call is TRBV7-3, the J call TRBJ2-5, with D tentatively TRBD2 (5 bases). V lost 5 bases, J lost 1 base, and 14 bases lay in between. Germline CDR1 reads SGHTA; CDR2 reads FQGTGA. There are 15 residues in the CDR3. The CDR3 sequence is CASSPSGFCQETQYF. CDR3 nucleotides: TGTGCCAGCAGCCCAAGCGGATTCTGCCAAGAGACCCAGTACTTC.

The chain combines TRBV29-1 with TRBJ2-5; a possible D gene is TRBD1 (5 bases). Germline V CDR1 and CDR2: SQVTM, ANQGSEA. This CDR3 is 12 amino acids long. V gave up 6 bases and J gave up 3 bases, with 11 bases separating them. The CDR3 here is CSVDEGEETQYF. CDR3 nucleotide sequence: TGCAGCGTGGATGAAGGGGAAGAGACCCAGTACTTC.

V is TRBV5-1 and J is TRBJ2-3; 8 bases agree with TRBD2. J gave up 3 bases and V 0 bases, and 9 bases lay outside the gene matches. The germline V gene has CDR1 SGHRS and CDR2 YFSETQ. The CDR3 runs to 17 residues. Here the CDR3 reads CASSLGRASGFTDTQYF. CDR3 DNA sequence: TGCGCCAGCAGCTTGGGTCGGGCTAGCGGGTTTACAGATACGCAGTATTTT. Together with reference TRBV5-1 and TRBJ2-3, the CDR3 gives the full variable domain: KAGVTQTPRYLIKTRGQQVTLSCSPISGHRSVSWYQQTPGQGLQFLFEYFSETQRNKGNFPGRFSGRQFSNSRSEMNVSTLELGDSALYLCASSLGRASGFTDTQYFGPGTRLTVL.